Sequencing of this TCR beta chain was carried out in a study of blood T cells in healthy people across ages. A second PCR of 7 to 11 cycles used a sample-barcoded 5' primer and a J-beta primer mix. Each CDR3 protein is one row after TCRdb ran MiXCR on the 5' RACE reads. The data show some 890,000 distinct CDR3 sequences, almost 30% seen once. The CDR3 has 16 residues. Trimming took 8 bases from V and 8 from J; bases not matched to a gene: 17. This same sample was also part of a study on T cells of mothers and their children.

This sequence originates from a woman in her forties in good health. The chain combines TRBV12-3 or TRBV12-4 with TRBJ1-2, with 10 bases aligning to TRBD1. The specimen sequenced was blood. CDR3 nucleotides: TGTGCCAGCGGTCCCGGGACAGGGGAATCTACGGAAGGCTACACCTTC. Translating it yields CASGPGTGESTEGYTF.